A selection of T cell receptor beta chains follows, all from one sample in a study of blood T cell repertoires in COVID-19. The assay was immunoSEQ multiplex PCR, and TCRdb's table has in-frame clones only and misses some. The sample yields about 160,000 clones, 65% to 90% seen once. Sequencing was done on a sample of peripheral blood. These receptors came from a man between 65 and 85 years old with acute or convalescent COVID-19. Both conserved end residues are part of each CDR3.

j_gene: TRBJ1-3
len: 13
v_gene: TRBV28
CDR3aa: CASSLGTENTIYF

j_gene: TRBJ2-3
len: 16
v_gene: TRBV3-1/TRBV3-2
CDR3aa: CASSQEIGRAPGTQYF

j_gene: TRBJ2-1
len: 15
v_gene: TRBV15
CDR3aa: CATSTRQGPYNEQFF

j_gene: TRBJ2-7
len: 13
v_gene: TRBV6-1
CDR3aa: CASSEAPTYEQYF

j_gene: TRBJ2-5
len: 15
v_gene: TRBV18
CDR3aa: CASSPPGTSEETQYF

j_gene: TRBJ2-2
len: 14
v_gene: TRBV27
CDR3aa: CASSVGLAQGTLFF

j_gene: TRBJ2-6
len: 16
v_gene: TRBV7-2
CDR3aa: CASSSTGGAGANVLTF

j_gene: TRBJ2-6
len: 19
v_gene: TRBV5-1
CDR3aa: CASSLELAGSSSGANVLTF

j_gene: TRBJ1-6
len: 15
v_gene: TRBV11-1
CDR3aa: CASSPRGTGDSPLHF

j_gene: TRBJ2-5
len: 13
v_gene: TRBV29-1
CDR3aa: CSVAGLGGETQYF

j_gene: TRBJ2-7
len: 15
v_gene: TRBV4-3
CDR3aa: CASSQDRDYSYEQYF

j_gene: TRBJ2-7
len: 14
v_gene: TRBV14
CDR3aa: CASSQGQGSYEQYF

j_gene: TRBJ2-7
len: 14
v_gene: TRBV6-5
CDR3aa: CASSYLLAGEKQYF

j_gene: TRBJ2-7
len: 15
v_gene: TRBV29-1
CDR3aa: CSVEGREGGIYEQYF

j_gene: TRBJ2-6
len: 15
v_gene: TRBV24-1
CDR3aa: CATSDPTRGGSVLTF

j_gene: TRBJ2-3
len: 14
v_gene: TRBV5-1
CDR3aa: CASSIQTSTDTQYF

j_gene: TRBJ2-1
len: 13
v_gene: TRBV7-2
CDR3aa: CASRGDPYNEQFF

j_gene: TRBJ2-7
len: 11
v_gene: TRBV25-1
CDR3aa: CATADLYEQYF

j_gene: TRBJ2-3
len: 13
v_gene: TRBV6-1
CDR3aa: CASSEGHTDTQYF

j_gene: TRBJ1-2
len: 15
v_gene: TRBV19
CDR3aa: CASSPTGPRNYGYTF

j_gene: TRBJ2-1
len: 14
v_gene: TRBV7-2
CDR3aa: CASSFYLPADEQFF

j_gene: TRBJ2-1
len: 11
v_gene: TRBV7-9
CDR3aa: CASSRTYEQFF

j_gene: TRBJ2-5
len: 16
v_gene: TRBV11-1
CDR3aa: CASSLGRPPRGSGQYF

j_gene: TRBJ1-4
len: 14
v_gene: TRBV29-1
CDR3aa: CSVAQGPTNEKLFF

j_gene: TRBJ2-1
len: 14
v_gene: TRBV29-1
CDR3aa: CSVGPSGGGNEQFF

j_gene: TRBJ1-1
len: 17
v_gene: TRBV18
CDR3aa: CASSLRTGGAGDTEAFF

j_gene: TRBJ1-2
len: 15
v_gene: TRBV19
CDR3aa: CASSILPSRNYGYTF

j_gene: TRBJ1-5
len: 15
v_gene: TRBV19
CDR3aa: CASSIDRGGNQPQHF

j_gene: TRBJ2-2
len: 14
v_gene: TRBV19
CDR3aa: CASSIAGNTGELFF

j_gene: TRBJ2-1
len: 15
v_gene: TRBV5-4
CDR3aa: CASSSDSLPYNEQFF

j_gene: TRBJ1-1
len: 14
v_gene: TRBV5-1
CDR3aa: CASSLGGGNTEAFF

j_gene: TRBJ2-2
len: 17
v_gene: TRBV27
CDR3aa: CASRTYTGTGDTGELFF

j_gene: TRBJ2-2
len: 15
v_gene: TRBV4-1
CDR3aa: CASSRDRAGSGELFF

j_gene: TRBJ1-1
len: 14
v_gene: TRBV19
CDR3aa: CASRQGEEGTEAFF

j_gene: TRBJ2-3
len: 13
v_gene: TRBV29-1
CDR3aa: CSVDGGVQYTQYF

j_gene: TRBJ2-2
len: 13
v_gene: TRBV29-1
CDR3aa: CSAWRVGTGELFF

j_gene: TRBJ2-2
len: 15
v_gene: TRBV9
CDR3aa: CASSVGGSYTGELFF

j_gene: TRBJ2-7
len: 14
v_gene: TRBV6-2/TRBV6-3
CDR3aa: CASSDPGSLYEQYF

j_gene: TRBJ2-2
len: 13
v_gene: TRBV11-2
CDR3aa: CASSLASGGELFF

j_gene: TRBJ1-5
len: 14
v_gene: TRBV28
CDR3aa: CASSIKTGGQPQHF

j_gene: TRBJ2-3
len: 15
v_gene: TRBV3-1/TRBV3-2
CDR3aa: CASSGLAGATDTQYF

j_gene: TRBJ1-3
len: 13
v_gene: TRBV28
CDR3aa: CASIRTNGNTIYF

j_gene: TRBJ2-3
len: 13
v_gene: TRBV7-6
CDR3aa: CASSPVVTDTQYF

j_gene: TRBJ2-3
len: 14
v_gene: TRBV7-3
CDR3aa: CASSLSGGTDTQYF

j_gene: TRBJ1-2
len: 16
v_gene: TRBV4-1
CDR3aa: CASSQAQGGVNYGYTF

j_gene: TRBJ1-1
len: 13
v_gene: TRBV5-1
CDR3aa: CASTTGGNTEAFF

j_gene: TRBJ2-7
len: 12
v_gene: TRBV5-8
CDR3aa: CASSFLSNEQYF